One and the same sample provided the 26 T cell receptor beta chains below, sequenced in a study of shared clonotypes between healthy human individuals. Assay used: immunoSEQ multiplex PCR; TCRdb lists only in-frame clones, some missing. The data hold around 700,000 clones, with more than 70% observed a single time. The sequenced sample was memory CD4+ T cells sorted from blood. As for subset: CD45RA-negative fraction. All receptors derive from a woman younger than 45 in good health.

The rearrangement uses TRBV6-1 and TRBJ1-5, with D tentatively TRBD1 (5 bases). CDR1 and CDR2 from the germline V gene are MNHNS and SASEGT. The ends were cut back, 2 bases at V and 2 bases at J, with 16 bases in the middle. This CDR3 comprises 17 residues. As DNA, the CDR3 is TGTGCCAGCAGTGAAATGGGAGGGGTGAGTGGCAATCAGCCCCAGCATTTT. It yields the protein CASSEMGGVSGNQPQHF.

The DNA of the CDR3 is TGTGCCAGCAGCTTAGCGCGGGGGCAGGGGCCTGAAGCTTTCTTT. It translates to CASSLARGQGPEAFF. The chain joins TRBV7-8 to TRBJ1-1; TRBD1 is a possible D gene (6 bases). The CDR3 covers 15 residues. Deletions cut 0 bases from V and 6 bases from J, with 14 bases between. Germline V gives CDR1 SGHVS, CDR2 FQNEAQ.

The chain employs TRBV19 and TRBJ1-1, with D possibly TRBD1 on 5 matching bases. CDR1 LNHDA and CDR2 SQIVND come from the germline V gene (reference sequence). The CDR3 covers 14 residues. Between the trimmed V and J ends, which lost 3 bases and 0 bases, there was a span of 8 bases. The CDR3 loop reads CASSMWGVNTEAFF. In DNA, the CDR3 is TGTGCCAGTAGTATGTGGGGCGTGAACACTGAAGCTTTCTTT.

A remark on this clone: A much larger clonotype is one base distant, so this may be a read error. The J gene is TRBJ2-7, the V gene TRBV11-2; the match to TRBD2 covers 7 bases. Germline lookup yields CDR1 SGHAT and CDR2 FQNNGV. V dropped 2 bases and J dropped 0; count of bases not matched to a gene: 4. This CDR3 has 15 amino acids. The CDR3 region is CASSLSGGSSYEQYF. CDR3 nucleotide sequence: TGTGCCAGCAGCTTATCTGGCGGGAGCTCCTACGAGCAGTACTTC.

The chain recombines TRBV5-5 with TRBJ2-7, with D perhaps TRBD1 (5 bases). With 0 bases removed from V and 0 bases from J, the gap between germline ends came to 13 bases. Per the germline V gene, CDR1 is SGHKS and CDR2 is YYEKEE (reference sequence). The CDR3 contains 16 residues. CDR3 amino acids: CASSLVRGSDSYEQYF. The CDR3 DNA follows: TGTGCCAGCAGCTTGGTTAGGGGATCCGACTCCTACGAGCAGTACTTC.

The chain links TRBV30 to TRBJ2-7; the D gene is possibly TRBD2 (5 bases). Trimming cost V 0 bases and J 0 bases, with 15 bases left between them. The CDR3 is 16 amino acids. Per germline, CDR1 GTSNPN and CDR2 SVGIG (reference sequence). The CDR3 region is CAWSVSRGIASYEQYF. The CDR3 DNA follows: TGTGCCTGGAGTGTAAGTCGAGGGATCGCCTCCTACGAGCAGTACTTC.

The CDR3 sequence is CASSSGQGKYDEQYF. In DNA form, the CDR3 reads TGTGCCAGCAGCTCGGGACAGGGGAAGTACGACGAGCAGTACTTC. The chain carries TRBV7-9 and TRBJ2-5, with 10 bases identical to TRBD1. The DNA end favors TRBJ2-7, so the J call may be wrong. Germline-derived CDR1 and CDR2 are SEHNR and FQNEAQ (reference sequence). This CDR3 has 15 residues.

The rearrangement links TRBV19 to TRBJ2-5, with TRBD2 matching over 8 bases. Germline loops: CDR1 LNHDA, CDR2 SQIVND (reference sequence). The CDR3 contains 13 residues. After removal of 2 bases from V and 4 bases from J, the junction contained 0 bases not matched to a gene. CDR3 coding DNA: TGTGCCAGTAGTATAACTAGCGGAGAGACCCAGTACTTC. Its protein product is CASSITSGETQYF.

The rearrangement joins TRBV2 to TRBJ2-3, with 9 bases fitting TRBD2. The CDR3 sequence is 14 residues long. Per the germline V gene, CDR1 is SNHLY and CDR2 is FYNNEI. The ends lost 11 bases at V and 6 bases at J; junction bases unmatched: 12. CDR3: CAGRGGLASDTQYF. For the CDR3, the DNA is TGTGCCGGAAGAGGGGGACTAGCTTCTGATACGCAGTATTTT.

This clone appeared once. This rearrangement joins TRBV5-1 to TRBJ2-2; possibly TRBD1 or TRBD2 for D (5 bases each). CDR3 length: 16 amino acids. V lost 4 bases and J lost 4, with 17 bases in between. Germline CDR1 and CDR2: SGHRS and YFSETQ. CDR3 sequence (DNA): TGCGCCAGCAGCCCTGGGACCACCCGAAGCACCGGGGAGCTGTTTTTT. The encoded protein is CASSPGTTRSTGELFF.

This chain connects TRBV19 to TRBJ2-7; D is tentatively TRBD1 or TRBD2 (6 bases each). CDR3 length equals 18 residues. Germline CDR1 reads LNHDA; CDR2 reads SQIVND (reference sequence). Trimming cost V 5 bases and J 6 bases, with 29 bases left between them. This chain's CDR3 is CASSAGHGHTSPTPEQYF. The CDR3, as DNA: TGTGCCAGTAGTGCGGGACACGGCCATACATCACCTACGCCCGAGCAGTACTTC.

The V and J genes are TRBV6-1 and TRBJ2-7; 8 bases map to TRBD2. V gave up 2 bases and J gave up 3 bases; unmatched junction bases: 3. This CDR3 region has 14 residues. The germline V gene encodes CDR1 MNHNS and CDR2 SASEGT. The CDR3 reads CASSELSGSYEQYF. The CDR3, as DNA: TGTGCCAGCAGTGAACTAAGCGGGAGCTACGAGCAGTACTTC.

The chain joins TRBV5-4 to TRBJ2-6; 10 positions agree with TRBD1. The CDR3 runs 18 residues. V trimming: 2 bases; J trimming: 1 base; junction bases outside the gene matches: 6. Germline assignment: CDR1 SGHNT and CDR2 YYREEE (reference sequence). The CDR3 reads CASSFVGTGESGANVLTF. The CDR3 region has the DNA TGTGCCAGCAGCTTCGTAGGGACAGGGGAGTCTGGGGCCAACGTCCTGACTTTC.

This clone was seen just once. The chain carries TRBV28 and TRBJ2-1, with D perhaps being TRBD1 or TRBD2 (6 bases each). The V gene lost 4 bases and the J gene lost 5 bases, with 15 bases spanning the gap. From germline, CDR1 is MDHEN and CDR2 SYDVKM. The length of the CDR3 is 15 residues. In nucleotides, the CDR3 is TGTGCCAGCAGTTCGTTACAGGGCGGGAACAATGAGCAGTTCTTC. Translating gives CASSSLQGGNNEQFF. Filled out from reference TRBV28 and TRBJ2-1, the complete variable domain reads DVKVTQSSRYLVKRTGEKVFLECVQDMDHENMFWYRQDPGLGLRLIYFSYDVKMKEKGDIPEGYSVSREKKERFSLILESASTNQTSMYLCASSSLQGGNNEQFFGPGTRLTVL.

Worth noting for this clone: Other nucleotide sequences in the sample specify the same CDR3. V is TRBV5-1 and J is TRBJ2-7; D perhaps matches TRBD2 (6 bases). Between the trimmed V and J ends, which lost 0 bases and 6 bases, there was a span of 10 bases. The germline V gene encodes CDR1 SGHRS and CDR2 YFSETQ. The CDR3 sequence is 13 residues long. The CDR3 reads CASSLGLGGEQYF. CDR3 in DNA: TGCGCCAGCAGCTTGGGTTTGGGAGGCGAGCAGTACTTC.

The genes are TRBV19 and TRBJ1-5; D is perhaps TRBD1 (5 bases). This CDR3 comprises 13 residues. V was shortened by 5 bases and J by 5 bases, with 10 bases between the two germline ends. Germline values: CDR1 LNHDA, CDR2 SQIVND (reference sequence). CDR3 loop: CASSDSLDQPQHF. The CDR3 DNA reads as TGTGCCAGTAGTGACAGCCTGGATCAGCCCCAGCATTTT.

This clone was observed a few times. The chain combines TRBV27 with TRBJ2-6; possible D gene TRBD1, 6 bases. This CDR3 contains 15 residues. V lost 4 bases and J 2 bases, leaving 9 bases between the germline ends. The germline V gene encodes CDR1 MNHEY and CDR2 SMNVEV (reference sequence). CDR3: CASSSSGAGANVLTF. CDR3 nucleotides: TGTGCCAGCAGTTCCTCAGGGGCTGGGGCCAACGTCCTGACTTTC.

The chain couples TRBV18 to TRBJ2-2; D not resolved. This CDR3 has 13 amino acids. V dropped 6 bases and J dropped 1 base, with 6 bases sitting between them. The germline V gene encodes CDR1 KGHSH and CDR2 LQKENI. The CDR3 bases are TGTGCCAGCTCCAACGGGAACACCGGGGAGCTGTTTTTT. It specifies CASSNGNTGELFF.

The gene calls are TRBV10-3 and TRBJ1-5, with D hard to call. The length of the CDR3 is 13 residues. Germline V gives CDR1 ENHRY, CDR2 SYGVKD. V was shortened by 4 bases and J by 4 bases, with 8 bases between the two germline ends. The CDR3 nucleotides are TGTGCCATCAGTGGGGAAGGTAATCAGCCCCAGCATTTT. Translating gives CAISGEGNQPQHF.

This clone showed up just once. The rearrangement uses TRBV10-2 and TRBJ1-2; 9 positions agree with TRBD1. V trimming: 8 bases; J trimming: 8 bases; junction bases outside the gene matches: 3. Germline CDR1 WSHSY, CDR2 SAAADI. The CDR3 has 11 residues. CDR3 in amino acids: CASWDRVGYTF. The CDR3 DNA reads as TGCGCCAGCTGGGACAGGGTAGGCTACACCTTC.

This rearrangement joins TRBV28 to TRBJ2-7, with D possibly being TRBD2 (8 bases). Germline V gene data show CDR1 as MDHEN and CDR2 as SYDVKM. The CDR3 sequence is 15 residues long. With 8 bases removed from V and 4 bases from J, the gap between germline ends came to 21 bases. The CDR3 is CASAGAGGQSYEQYF. The CDR3 nucleotides are TGTGCCAGCGCTGGGGCGGGGGGACAGAGTTACGAGCAGTACTTC. Full variable domain (missing parts from reference TRBV28 and TRBJ2-7): DVKVTQSSRYLVKRTGEKVFLECVQDMDHENMFWYRQDPGLGLRLIYFSYDVKMKEKGDIPEGYSVSREKKERFSLILESASTNQTSMYLCASAGAGGQSYEQYFGPGTRLTVT.

As to this clone: A much larger clone is a single base away; this may be a read error. V usage is TRBV7-9 and J usage is TRBJ1-1, with D uncertain. The CDR3 totals 13 residues. Per the germline V gene, CDR1 is SEHNR and CDR2 is FQNEAQ (reference sequence). Deletions cut 5 bases from V and 3 bases from J, with 10 bases between. CDR3 bases: TGTGCCAGCAGCGCTCAAAGGGACACTGAAGCTTTCTTT. This encodes CASSAQRDTEAFF.

There are a few counts of this clone. The chain combines TRBV27 with TRBJ1-2, with 7 bases matching TRBD1. The V gene's germline CDR1 is MNHEY and CDR2 SMNVEV (reference sequence). After removal of 5 bases from V and 8 bases from J, the junction contained 8 bases not matched to a gene. CDR3 size: 13 residues. The DNA of the CDR3 is TGTGCCAGCAGTCCAATGACAGGGTCAGGCTACACCTTC. This encodes CASSPMTGSGYTF.

The J gene is TRBJ2-7, the V gene TRBV19, with 7 nucleotides matching TRBD1. This CDR3 is built from 15 residues. CDR1 LNHDA and CDR2 SQIVND come from the germline V gene (reference sequence). V trimming: 6 bases; J trimming: 1 base; junction bases outside the gene matches: 9. The CDR3 DNA sequence: TGTGCCAGTAGGGCGGACAGGTCTTCGTCCTACGAGCAGTACTTC. Protein product: CASRADRSSSYEQYF.

The table lists this clone with a count of one. The chain links TRBV28 to TRBJ2-4, with TRBD1 as a possible D gene (6 bases). CDR1 is MDHEN and CDR2 is SYDVKM in the germline V gene. The CDR3 totals 14 residues. V dropped 6 bases and J dropped 8 bases, with 17 bases sitting between them. CDR3 DNA: TGTGCCAGCAGGTCCCAGGGGCGCGGTGACATTCAGTACTTC. Its translation: CASRSQGRGDIQYF.

The rearrangement links TRBV27 to TRBJ2-2; D gene ambiguous. The V gene's germline CDR1 is MNHEY and CDR2 SMNVEV (reference sequence). Trimming took off 6 bases at V and 5 bases at J, with 16 bases between the two ends. The CDR3 contains 15 residues. The CDR3 sequence: CASSGPSLRTGELFF. The CDR3 DNA follows: TGTGCCAGCAGCGGGCCAAGTTTGAGGACCGGGGAGCTGTTTTTT.